This T cell receptor (beta chain) was sequenced for a study of regulatory T cells in long-lasting Graves disease (dated by TCRdb to about 2021). Background on the whole study: In the newly diagnosed Graves' disease group, patients had been taking antithyroid drugs for less than 3 months. Peripheral blood TCR sequencing and RNA sequencing compared persistent Graves' disease patients with newly diagnosed Graves' disease patients. A total of about 33 samples underwent TCR sequencing, from roughly 13 patients with persistent Graves' disease and roughly 20 patients with newly diagnosed Graves' disease. The study was registered as a clinical trial and conducted in China.

This sample's time point label indicates: newly diagnosed GD, antithyroid drugs for less than 3 months. For both TCR sequencing and RNA sequencing, RNA was extracted from PBMCs using TRIzol. The diagnosis of Graves' disease was made according to American Thyroid Association guidelines. Recruitment of patients was carried out at an endocrinology department in Xi'an, China. Each patient gave 9 to 10 milliliters of peripheral blood, collected in an EDTA anticoagulant tube. Ficoll Paque Plus density gradient separation was used to isolate PBMCs, and no additional T cell sorting was done. An Agilent 2100 Bioanalyzer and agarose gel were used to assess RNA quality, and a NanoDrop 2000 was used to measure RNA concentration. This clonotype came up a few times. No antigen is known for it. With a much larger clone just one base away, this may be a read error. Library preparation was by multiplex PCR. This sample was sequenced with an Illumina HiSeq 4000. CDR3 regions were amplified by Arm-PCR with iRepertoire HTBI primers to construct TCR beta libraries. Before sequencing, the PCR products went through gel purification. As for the authors' bioinformatics: Gene usage analysis of CDR3 amino acid clonotypes relied on the roughly 58 TRBV and 14 TRBJ segments identified across samples. COPE and FqMerger were used to merge filtered high-quality paired reads into contigs. BLAST was used to align contigs to IMGT TRBV, TRBD and TRBJ reference genes, with CDR3 defined following IMGT. Any clonotype with a frequency above 0.1% was counted as a highly expanded clone. Shannon entropy was used to measure repertoire diversity, and the Gini coefficient was used to measure V-J evenness. Clonotypes shared by more than one individual were considered public. The raw public data were reprocessed by TCRdb itself: fastp quality trimming at Q25, MiXCR clonotype calling, in-frame beta chains only. When rows share a CDR3 protein, they turn into one entry using the most common DNA and genes. What appears here as the V and J calls and clone size reflects TCRdb's work, not the paper's. Counted in this sample were about 430,000 distinct CDR3 sequences; approximately 16% of them appeared once. Approximately 7.6% of the sample is held by the ten biggest clonotypes.

Paper-wide results and their limitations: More public clonotypes were shared among persistent patients (under 3,000) than among newly diagnosed patients (roughly 960). Because the primary lesion, thyroid tissue, could not be accessed, the study looked at peripheral blood alone. Only the TCR beta chain was sequenced and analyzed. Lower TCR Shannon entropy and fewer highly expanded clones were observed in persistent Graves' disease patients than in newly diagnosed patients, which suggested clonal expansion. The authors noted that the small sample size was a limitation that may lower accuracy. TRBV28, TRBJ1-2 and TRBJ2-5 were preferentially used in persistent disease, while TRBV20-1 and TRBJ2-1 were favored in newly diagnosed disease.

CDR1 MDHEN and CDR2 SYDVKM are derived from the germline V gene. From cysteine to phenylalanine, the CDR3 is 14 amino acids long. The sequence is cut down to CDR3 DNA, 42 bases in frame from base 1. Separately, the same data were catalogued under a study of T cells in Graves' hyperthyroidism and ophthalmopathy. That second publication adds: A patient counted as having stable Graves' hyperthyroidism if no progression to ophthalmopathy occurred over 18 months of follow-up. Hyperthyroidism patients were newly diagnosed, had a disease duration of under 2 months, and were aged 18 to 65 years. Exclusion was applied to patients with uncontrolled infections, other autoimmune diseases, pregnancy or lactation. Diagnoses were based on clinical symptoms, serum thyroxine and TRAb, thyroid ultrasound and orbital computed tomography. The first round of RT-PCR for the TCR CDR3 was performed with the HTBI primer set and the Qiagen OneStep RT-PCR kit. Most expanded thyroid clonotypes (frequency above 0.001) were also found in blood, which suggests that blood repertoires may mirror thyroid immune responses. Ophthalmopathy was separated from stable hyperthyroidism by a 13 V-J signature model, with approximately 90% sensitivity and approximately 81% specificity obtained in cross-validation and 80%/75% obtained in testing. During validation, the model predicted progression to ophthalmopathy a median of about 5.9 months ahead of onset, with 70.59% sensitivity and roughly 75% specificity. To identify distinguishing TCR V-J signatures, a discovery cohort of roughly 100 patients was used, comprising 40 to 45 with Graves' ophthalmopathy and roughly 60 with stable Graves' hyperthyroidism. Whether ophthalmopathy could be predicted prospectively was tested in an independent validation cohort made up of roughly 19 hyperthyroidism patients plus 17 patients who later progressed to ophthalmopathy. The roughly 99 discovery patients were divided at random into training and test sets in a 7:3 ratio. Thyroid tissue and blood T-cell repertoires from six or seven Graves' hyperthyroidism patients were also compared in the study. Once sampling was done, hyperthyroidism patients were given methimazole at a starting dose of 30 mg daily, whereas ophthalmopathy patients were given high-dose intravenous methylprednisolone. A second multiplex PCR round built the libraries, followed by size selection and purification. The libraries were sequenced on an Illumina HiSeq2000 using paired-end 100 bp reads. SOAPnuke was used to process the raw data, with reads discarded if the reads contained adapters or uncalled bases, had a mean Phred below 15, or lacked an exact constant-primer or identifier match. High-quality paired reads were merged using COPE v1.2.5, and each unique nucleotide sequence was defined as a clonotype. MiTCR v1.1 was used to align clonotypes to the IMGT TRBV, TRBD and TRBJ reference segments. The analysis was restricted to V-J combinations with a frequency above 0.0001, which together covered roughly 99% of the repertoires. A TCS score was defined as the ratio between F50 (clonal expansion) and ExV (chaos), using BLOSUM62-based TCRdist between CDR3 peptides within each V-J. Welch's t-statistics and random forest reduced approximately 520 V-J features to roughly 13, which were used in a naive Bayes classifier (R e1071). No statistical method was used to set the sample size in advance, and investigators knew the group allocation. According to the paper, TCR Vbeta CDR3 sequencing was carried out on approximately 140 peripheral blood samples, which came from fewer than 50 ophthalmopathy, 75 to 80 hyperthyroidism and roughly 17 progressor patients.

The chain is encoded by TRBV28 joined to TRBJ2-5; matching of 5 bases hints at TRBD2 as the D gene. The specimen was peripheral blood mononuclear cells (PBMCs), collected at new diagnosis, from a patient treated with antithyroid drugs. The receptor's source is a woman in her 40s with Graves disease. Donor details come from another sample of the same person, matched by shared clones. The CDR3 reads CASSLGLLQEAQYF. The nucleotide sequence reads as follows: TGTGCCAGCAGTCTCGGACTGTTGCAAGAGGCCCAGTACTTC. Reference TRBV28 and TRBJ2-5 proteins supply the regions before and after the CDR3; the full variable domain is: DVKVTQSSRYLVKRTGEKVFLECVQDMDHENMFWYRQDPGLGLRLIYFSYDVKMKEKGDIPEGYSVSREKKERFSLILESASTNQTSMYLCASSLGLLQEAQYFGPGTRLLVL.